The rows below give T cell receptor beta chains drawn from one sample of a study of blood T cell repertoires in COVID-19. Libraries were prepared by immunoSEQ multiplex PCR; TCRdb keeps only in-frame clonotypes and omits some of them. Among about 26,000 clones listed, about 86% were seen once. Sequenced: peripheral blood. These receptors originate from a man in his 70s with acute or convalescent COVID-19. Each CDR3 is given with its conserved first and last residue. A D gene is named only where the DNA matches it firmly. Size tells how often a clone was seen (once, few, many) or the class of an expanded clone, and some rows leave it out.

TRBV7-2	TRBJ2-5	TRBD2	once	TGTGCCAGCAGCTTAGCCCGGACTAGCGGAGGTAAAGAGACCCAGTACTTC	CASSLARTSGGKETQYF
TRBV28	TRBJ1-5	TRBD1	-	TGTGCCAGCAGAACGATGACAGGGGGGGAGAATCAGCCCCAGCATTTT	CASRTMTGGENQPQHF
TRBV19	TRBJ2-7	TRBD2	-	TGTGCCAGTAGTAGCAGCGGGATGATCCACGAGCAGTACTTC	CASSSSGMIHEQYF
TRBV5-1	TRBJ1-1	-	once	TGCGCCAGCAAGGCGGACAGTTCCACTGAAGCTTTCTTT	CASKADSSTEAFF
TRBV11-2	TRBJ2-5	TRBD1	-	TGTGCCAGCAGCTTGGGGACAGGCGGGACCCAGTACTTC	CASSLGTGGTQYF
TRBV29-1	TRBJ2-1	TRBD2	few	TGCAGCGTCGGGACACAACAGGGACTAGCACCCAATGAGCAGTTCTTC	CSVGTQQGLAPNEQFF
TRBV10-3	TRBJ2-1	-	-	TGTGCCATCAGTGAACGGACTTCCGATTACAATGAGCAGTTCTTC	CAISERTSDYNEQFF
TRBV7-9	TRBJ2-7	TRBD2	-	TGTGCCAGCAGCTTAACCTCTAGCGGGAAGTACGAGCAGTACTTC	CASSLTSSGKYEQYF
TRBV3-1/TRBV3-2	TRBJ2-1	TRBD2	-	TGTGCCAGCAGCCCCCGGGGACTAGTCCCCTACAATGAGCAGTTCTTC	CASSPRGLVPYNEQFF
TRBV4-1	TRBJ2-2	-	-	TGCGCCAGCAGCCAAGAAGTGAGGGCCGGTTTGACCGGGGAGCTGTTTTTT	CASSQEVRAGLTGELFF
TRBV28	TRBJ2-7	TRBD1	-	TGTGCCAGCAGTCCTGACCCCTCGGGACAGCTTCTCTCCTACGAGCAGTACTTC	CASSPDPSGQLLSYEQYF
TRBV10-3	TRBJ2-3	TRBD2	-	TGTGCCATCAGTGAGCGGGGACGAGCGGGAGCAAGCACAGATACGCAGTATTTT	CAISERGRAGASTDTQYF
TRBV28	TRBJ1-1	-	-	TGTGCCAGCAGGAAAGGGGGGGCGCGGTACACTGAAGCTTTCTTT	CASRKGGARYTEAFF
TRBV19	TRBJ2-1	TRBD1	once	TGTGCCAGCCTCCAAAGGGGGCAAGACAATGAGCAGTTCTTC	CASLQRGQDNEQFF
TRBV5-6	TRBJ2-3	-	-	TGTGCCAGCAGCTTGGTAGACAGCCTTCGGGTGAATACGCAGTATTTT	CASSLVDSLRVNTQYF
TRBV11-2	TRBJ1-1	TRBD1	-	TGTGCCAGCAGCTTAGTGGCAGGGGGCGGAAACACTGAAGCTTTCTTT	CASSLVAGGGNTEAFF
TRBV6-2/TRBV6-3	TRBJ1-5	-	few	TGTGCCAGCAGTTTCCAAAATCAGCCCCAGCATTTT	CASSFQNQPQHF
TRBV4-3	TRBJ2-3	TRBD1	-	TGCGCCAGCAGCCAGGGGGACAGGGACGGCACAGATACGCAGTATTTT	CASSQGDRDGTDTQYF